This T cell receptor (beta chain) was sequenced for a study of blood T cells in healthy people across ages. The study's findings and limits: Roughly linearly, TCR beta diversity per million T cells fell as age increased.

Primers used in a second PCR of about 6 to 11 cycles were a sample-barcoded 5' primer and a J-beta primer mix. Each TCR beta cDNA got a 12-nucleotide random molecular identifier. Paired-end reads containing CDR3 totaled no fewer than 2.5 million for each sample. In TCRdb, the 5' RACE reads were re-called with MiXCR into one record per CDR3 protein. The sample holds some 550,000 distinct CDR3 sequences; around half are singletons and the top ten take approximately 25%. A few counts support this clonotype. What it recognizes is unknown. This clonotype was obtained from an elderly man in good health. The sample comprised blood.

The CDR3 nucleotides are TGTGCCAGCTCACCGGGGGGAGAACGGTTGGACGAGACCCAGTACTTC. This translates into CASSPGGERLDETQYF. This chain uses TRBV18 with TRBJ2-5, with a possible D match to TRBD2 (6 bases). The CDR3 runs to 16 residues. CDR1 is KGHSH, CDR2 LQKENI, per germline. The ends were cut back, 3 bases at V and 5 bases at J, with 19 bases in the middle.